Below, 27 T cell receptor beta chains from the same sample are listed, as sequenced in a study of OX40 agonist ivuxolimab in advanced cancers. Libraries were prepared by immunoSEQ multiplex PCR; TCRdb keeps only in-frame clonotypes and omits some of them. This sample has some 100,000 clones, with less than 95% found just once. The input for sequencing was CD4+ or CD8+ T cells sorted from blood, taken in a trial of the OX40 agonist ivuxolimab. The receptor set was obtained from an adult with an advanced solid tumor such as melanoma, head and neck, liver or kidney cancer.

J is TRBJ2-2 and V is TRBV4-3; 8 nucleotides match TRBD2. CDR1 and CDR2 from the germline V gene are LGHNA and YSLEER. This CDR3 is built from 16 residues. V dropped 4 bases and J dropped 5; count of bases not matched to a gene: 9. CDR3 residues: CASSLLAGAGTGELFF. CDR3 bases: TGCGCCAGCAGCCTCCTAGCGGGTGCGGGTACCGGGGAGCTGTTTTTT.

The chain is built from TRBV4-2 and TRBJ2-2; D is unclear. Looked up from germline, CDR1 is LGHNA and CDR2 is YNFKEQ. The CDR3 consists of 13 residues. V was trimmed by 4 bases and J by 7 bases, leaving 10 bases between them. The DNA of the CDR3 is TGTGCCAGCAGCCGCATACCGCGCGGGGAGCTGTTTTTT. This encodes CASSRIPRGELFF.

V gene TRBV7-8 combines with J gene TRBJ1-5, with TRBD1 as a possible D gene (5 bases). The CDR3 has 15 residues. Germline lookup yields CDR1 SGHVS and CDR2 FQNEAQ. Trimming took 7 bases from V and 1 from J, leaving 14 bases between them. In nucleotides, the CDR3 is TGTGCCAGCACCCCGGGGCAGCCCAGCAATCAGCCCCAGCATTTT. It is translated as CASTPGQPSNQPQHF.

The rearrangement uses TRBV11-2 and TRBJ2-7; D call uncertain. CDR3 length equals 15 residues. Per germline, CDR1 SGHAT and CDR2 FQNNGV. V dropped 2 bases and J dropped 1 base, with 12 bases sitting between them. Here the CDR3 DNA reads TGTGCCAGCAGCTTAAGAGGTCAGAGATCCTACGAGCAGTACTTC. Protein: CASSLRGQRSYEQYF.

This chain uses TRBV7-8 with TRBJ2-1; 10 bases map to TRBD2. The CDR3 is made up of 17 amino acids. J lost 6 bases, V lost 6 bases, and 14 bases had no gene match. CDR1 and CDR2 from the germline V gene are SGHVS and FQNEAQ. The CDR3 is CASSPSLLAGIPNEQFF. The CDR3 region has the DNA TGTGCCAGCAGTCCATCCTTACTAGCGGGAATCCCCAATGAGCAGTTCTTC.

This rearrangement joins TRBV18 to TRBJ2-7; tentatively, D is TRBD1 (6 bases). The CDR3 is 14 amino acids. Germline CDR1 KGHSH, CDR2 LQKENI. The V end was cut by 0 bases, the J end by 7 bases, with 13 bases between. CDR3 sequence reads: CASSPPARGREQYF. The CDR3 DNA is TGTGCCAGCTCACCACCGGCCAGGGGTCGAGAGCAGTACTTC.

V is TRBV7-9 and J is TRBJ2-5, with TRBD1 as a possible D gene (6 bases). The CDR3 covers 16 residues. V dropped 3 bases and J dropped 3 bases, with 17 bases sitting between them. From germline, CDR1 is SEHNR and CDR2 FQNEAQ (reference sequence). The chain's CDR3 is CASSLNPGTNKETQYF. DNA of the CDR3: TGTGCCAGCAGCTTGAACCCGGGGACAAATAAAGAGACCCAGTACTTC. The whole variable domain, filled in from reference TRBV7-9 and TRBJ2-5, reads DTGVSQNPRHKITKRGQNVTFRCDPISEHNRLYWYRQTLGQGPEFLTYFQNEAQLEKSRLLSDRFSAERPKGSFSTLEIQRTEQGDSAMYLCASSLNPGTNKETQYFGPGTRLLVL.

V and J are TRBV27 and TRBJ1-1, with D unresolved. CDR1 and CDR2 (germline): MNHEY, SMNVEV (reference sequence). The length of the CDR3 is 13 residues. V shed 5 bases and J shed 1 base, with 8 bases lying between them. CDR3 nucleotides: TGTGCCAGCAGTCTAACACCGAACACTGAAGCTTTCTTT. Protein product: CASSLTPNTEAFF.

J is TRBJ1-5 and V is TRBV7-2; TRBD1 might be the D (5 bases). The CDR3 is made up of 16 amino acids. V lost 5 bases to trimming and J lost 0 bases, with 14 bases between them. Germline V gene sequence: CDR1 SGHTA, CDR2 FQGNSA. The CDR3 loop is CASSAGGGNSNQPQHF. CDR3 DNA: TGTGCCAGCAGCGCCGGGGGGGGGAATAGCAATCAGCCCCAGCATTTT.

This rearrangement joins TRBV5-4 to TRBJ1-3; D perhaps matches TRBD1 (5 bases). The length of the CDR3 is 16 residues. Deletions cut 4 bases from V and 0 bases from J, with 14 bases between. The germline V gene encodes CDR1 SGHNT and CDR2 YYREEE (reference sequence). The CDR3 DNA reads TGTGCCAGCAGCCTACCCGGGGACCTCTCTGGAAACACCATATATTTT. This gives the protein CASSLPGDLSGNTIYF. The full variable domain, with the rest looked up from reference TRBV5-4 and TRBJ1-3, is ETGVTQSPTHLIKTRGQQVTLRCSSQSGHNTVSWYQQALGQGPQFIFQYYREEENGRGNFPPRFSGLQFPNYSSELNVNALELDDSALYLCASSLPGDLSGNTIYFGEGSWLTVV.

This chain uses TRBV18 with TRBJ1-3; 9 bases match TRBD1. Germline V gene data show CDR1 as KGHSH and CDR2 as LQKENI. The CDR3 spans 18 residues. V shed 2 bases, J shed 3 bases, and the junction held 11 bases outside the gene matches. The CDR3 DNA follows: TGTGCCAGCTCACCAGGTTCACAAGGGACAGGGTTTGGAAACACCATATATTTT. This encodes CASSPGSQGTGFGNTIYF.

The chain links TRBV28 to TRBJ2-1, with a tentative D call TRBD1 (5 bases). Germline V CDR1 and CDR2: MDHEN, SYDVKM. This CDR3 has 15 amino acids. Trimming pared 3 bases from V and 9 bases from J, leaving 18 bases between. This chain's CDR3 is CASSFGPRRQGEQFF. For the CDR3, the DNA is TGTGCCAGCAGTTTTGGGCCAAGACGTCAGGGTGAGCAGTTCTTC.

This sequence joins TRBV30 and TRBJ1-5; D remains unclear. Trimming took 3 bases from V and 4 from J, leaving 13 bases between them. The CDR3 contains 14 residues. The germline V gene encodes CDR1 GTSNPN and CDR2 SVGIG (reference sequence). CDR3 residues: CAWSRPMGNQPQHF. CDR3 DNA sequence: TGTGCCTGGAGCAGACCCATGGGGAATCAGCCCCAGCATTTT. The full variable domain, its missing parts supplied by reference TRBV30 and TRBJ1-5, is SQTIHQWPATLVQPVGSPLSLECTVEGTSNPNLYWYRQAAGRGLQLLFYSVGIGQISSEVPQNLSASRPQDRQFILSSKKLLLSDSGFYLCAWSRPMGNQPQHFGDGTRLSIL.

This chain uses TRBV11-2 with TRBJ2-5; D gene unclear. The germline V gene encodes CDR1 SGHAT and CDR2 FQNNGV. The length of the CDR3 is 13 residues. Trimming took off 0 bases at V and 14 bases at J, with 16 bases between the two ends. The DNA for the CDR3 is TGTGCCAGCAGCTTAGAACAGCGCTCATTGAGTTACTTC. It specifies CASSLEQRSLSYF.

This clone was seen more than once but under ten times. This chain links TRBV13 with TRBJ2-7; unclear D gene. Between the trimmed V and J ends, which lost 3 bases and 3 bases, there was a span of 6 bases. This CDR3 is 12 amino acids long. Germline CDR1 is PRHDT and CDR2 is FYEKMQ (reference sequence). CDR3 in amino acids: CASSFMGYEQYF. The CDR3 DNA follows: TGTGCCAGCAGCTTTATGGGCTACGAGCAGTACTTC.

This clone occurred a few times. This chain connects TRBV6-1 to TRBJ1-4; D not certain. From germline, CDR1 is MNHNS and CDR2 SASEGT. With 6 bases removed from V and 4 bases from J, the gap between germline ends came to 9 bases. The CDR3 has 13 residues. CDR3 loop: CASRGQNNEKLFF. In nucleotides, the CDR3 is TGTGCCAGCAGAGGGCAGAATAATGAAAAACTGTTTTTT.

The chain has TRBV7-2 and TRBJ2-5, with 10 bases lining up with TRBD2. There are 16 residues in the CDR3. J gave up 5 bases and V 0 bases, and 6 bases lay outside the gene matches. Germline V gives CDR1 SGHTA, CDR2 FQGNSA. The CDR3 region has the DNA TGTGCCAGCAGCTTAGCGGGCCTAGCGGGAGTGGAGACCCAGTACTTC. Translated, it gives CASSLAGLAGVETQYF.

This sequence joins TRBV7-2 and TRBJ2-2; 10 bases are shared with TRBD2. CDR3 size: 15 residues. V gave up 2 bases and J gave up 7 bases; unmatched junction bases: 4. CDR1 and CDR2 from the germline V gene are SGHTA and FQGNSA. This CDR3 is CASSLRSGRYGELFF. The CDR3 bases are TGTGCCAGCAGCTTACGTAGCGGGAGGTACGGGGAGCTGTTTTTT.

The rearrangement joins TRBV19 to TRBJ1-5; D is unresolved. The ends were cut back, 3 bases at V and 7 bases at J, with 13 bases in the middle. The CDR3 runs 14 residues. From germline, CDR1 is LNHDA and CDR2 SQIVND (reference sequence). The CDR3 DNA sequence: TGTGCCAGTAGTATCTTGGGTCTACCGCAGCCCCAGCATTTT. It specifies CASSILGLPQPQHF.

This clone is a singleton in its sample. This chain uses TRBV7-2 with TRBJ2-1; tentatively, D is TRBD2 (6 bases). The V and J ends lost 0 bases and 7 bases respectively, with 13 bases between them. Germline CDR1 reads SGHTA; CDR2 reads FQGNSA. The CDR3 runs 15 residues. The CDR3 protein is CASSLAGGTSNEQFF. DNA of the CDR3: TGTGCCAGCAGCTTAGCGGGAGGAACTTCTAATGAGCAGTTCTTC.

The gene calls are TRBV15 and TRBJ2-7; 11 bases map to TRBD1. CDR1 LNHNV and CDR2 YYDKDF come from the germline V gene (reference sequence). Trimming at V came to 0 bases and at J to 3 bases, leaving 1 base not matched to a gene. The CDR3 has 15 amino acids. The CDR3 region has the DNA TGTGCCACCAGCAGAGAGGGGACAGGGGGCTACGAGCAGTACTTC. Its translation is CATSREGTGGYEQYF. Together with reference TRBV15 and TRBJ2-7, the CDR3 gives the full variable domain: DAMVIQNPRYQVTQFGKPVTLSCSQTLNHNVMYWYQQKSSQAPKLLFHYYDKDFNNEADTPDNFQSRRPNTSFCFLDIRSPGLGDTAMYLCATSREGTGGYEQYFGPGTRLTVT.

The chain carries TRBV28 and TRBJ1-2; 10 bases map to TRBD1. Germline V CDR1 and CDR2: MDHEN, SYDVKM. Trimming removed 7 bases from V and 7 bases from J; junction bases left unmatched: 9. CDR3 length: 14 residues. The CDR3 DNA follows: TGTGCCAGCACCGGGACAGGGGTCGCCAGTGGCTACACCTTC. Its protein is CASTGTGVASGYTF.

The gene calls are TRBV7-9 and TRBJ2-7, with a weak D call TRBD2 (7 bases). Germline CDR1 and CDR2: SEHNR and FQNEAQ (reference sequence). The V gene lost 5 bases and the J gene lost 3 bases, with 14 bases spanning the gap. There are 14 residues in the CDR3. CDR3 in amino acids: CASSKGGSSYEQYF. CDR3 in DNA: TGTGCCAGCAGCAAGGGGGGGTCTAGCTACGAGCAGTACTTC.

The CDR3 DNA is TGTGCCAGCAGAAGGACAGCTAATCAGCCCCAGCATTTT. Translating it yields CASRRTANQPQHF. V is TRBV28 and J is TRBJ1-5, with TRBD1 as a possible D gene (6 bases). Germline V gives CDR1 MDHEN, CDR2 SYDVKM. This CDR3 is 13 amino acids long. The germline V and J ends were trimmed by 6 bases and 4 bases, with 10 bases remaining between them.

The rearrangement joins TRBV19 to TRBJ1-1, with no clear D. The germline CDR1 and CDR2 sequences are LNHDA and SQIVND (reference sequence). The CDR3 runs 12 residues. V dropped 7 bases and J dropped 0 bases, with 6 bases sitting between them. CDR3 protein: CASKRMNTEAFF. The CDR3 nucleotides are TGTGCCAGTAAGAGGATGAACACTGAAGCTTTCTTT.

The chain is built from TRBV7-2 and TRBJ2-7; TRBD2 matches at 14 bases. Trimming took 5 bases from V and 5 from J; bases not matched to a gene: 14. CDR1 is SGHTA and CDR2 is FQGNSA in the germline V gene. This CDR3 region has 18 residues. CDR3 in DNA: TGTGCCAGCAGCCCCCCGGGACTAGCGGGAGTGTTTAACCACGAGCAGTACTTC. Protein product: CASSPPGLAGVFNHEQYF.

The chain employs TRBV14 and TRBJ1-1, with unresolved D. This CDR3 is 15 amino acids long. The V and J ends lost 1 base and 5 bases respectively, with 14 bases between them. The germline CDR1 and CDR2 sequences are SGHDN and FVKESK. The CDR3 DNA follows: TGTGCCAGCAGCCAAGGCTTGGTAATTGGTACTGAAGCTTTCTTT. Its protein product is CASSQGLVIGTEAFF.